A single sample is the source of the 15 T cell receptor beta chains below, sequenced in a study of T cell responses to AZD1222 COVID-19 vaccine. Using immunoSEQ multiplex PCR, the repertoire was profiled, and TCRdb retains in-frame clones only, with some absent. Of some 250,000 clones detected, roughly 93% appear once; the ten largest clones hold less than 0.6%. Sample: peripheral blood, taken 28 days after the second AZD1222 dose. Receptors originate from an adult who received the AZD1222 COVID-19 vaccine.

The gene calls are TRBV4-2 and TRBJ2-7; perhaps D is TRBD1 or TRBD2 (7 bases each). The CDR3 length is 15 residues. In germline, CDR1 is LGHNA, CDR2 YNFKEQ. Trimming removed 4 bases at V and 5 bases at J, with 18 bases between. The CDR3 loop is CASSRPGGGSNEQYF. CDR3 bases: TGTGCCAGCAGCCGGCCAGGGGGAGGGAGTAACGAGCAGTACTTC.

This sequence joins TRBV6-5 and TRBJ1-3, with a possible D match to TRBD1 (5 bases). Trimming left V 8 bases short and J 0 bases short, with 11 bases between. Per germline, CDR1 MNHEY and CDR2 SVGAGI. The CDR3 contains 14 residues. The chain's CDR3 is CASGASLSGNTIYF. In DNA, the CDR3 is TGTGCCAGCGGGGCTTCCCTCTCTGGAAACACCATATATTTT.

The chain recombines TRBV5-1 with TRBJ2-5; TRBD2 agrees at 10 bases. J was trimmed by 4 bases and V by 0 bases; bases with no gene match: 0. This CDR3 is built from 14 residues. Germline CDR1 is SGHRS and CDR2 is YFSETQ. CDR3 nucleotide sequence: TGCGCCAGCAGCTTGGAGCGGGGGGGAGAGACCCAGTACTTC. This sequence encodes CASSLERGGETQYF.

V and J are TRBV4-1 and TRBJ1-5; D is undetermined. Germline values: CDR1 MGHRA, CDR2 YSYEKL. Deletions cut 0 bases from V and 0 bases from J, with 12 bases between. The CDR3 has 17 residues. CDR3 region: CASSQDGIGLSNQPQHF. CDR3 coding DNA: TGCGCCAGCAGCCAAGACGGGATAGGCCTTAGCAATCAGCCCCAGCATTTT.

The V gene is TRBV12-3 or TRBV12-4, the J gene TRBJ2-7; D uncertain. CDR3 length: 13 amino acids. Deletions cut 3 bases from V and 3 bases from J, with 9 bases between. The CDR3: CASSFGRDYEQYF. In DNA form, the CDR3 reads TGTGCCAGCAGTTTCGGCAGAGACTACGAGCAGTACTTC.

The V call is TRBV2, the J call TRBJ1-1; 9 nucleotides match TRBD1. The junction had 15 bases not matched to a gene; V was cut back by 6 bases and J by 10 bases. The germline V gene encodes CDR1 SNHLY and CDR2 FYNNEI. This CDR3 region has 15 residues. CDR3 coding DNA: TGTGCCAGCAGGGCCCCTGGACAGGGGAACCTTGGAGCTTTCTTT. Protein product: CASRAPGQGNLGAFF.

The CDR3 loop is CASSLFQGLSYEQYF. The CDR3, as DNA: TGTGCCAGCAGTTTGTTTCAGGGCCTCTCCTACGAGCAGTACTTC. The chain joins TRBV28 to TRBJ2-7, with D possibly being TRBD1 (5 bases). CDR3 length: 15 residues. V dropped 3 bases and J dropped 0 bases, with 12 bases sitting between them. Germline CDR1 and CDR2: MDHEN and SYDVKM.

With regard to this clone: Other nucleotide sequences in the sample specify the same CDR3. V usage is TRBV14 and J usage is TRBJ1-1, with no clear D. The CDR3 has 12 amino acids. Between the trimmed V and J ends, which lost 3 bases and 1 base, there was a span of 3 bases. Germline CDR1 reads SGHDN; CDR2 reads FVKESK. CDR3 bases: TGTGCCAGCAGCCAGGGGAACACTGAAGCTTTCTTT. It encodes CASSQGNTEAFF. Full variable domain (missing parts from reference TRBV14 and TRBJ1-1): EAGVTQFPSHSVIEKGQTVTLRCDPISGHDNLYWYRRVMGKEIKFLLHFVKESKQDESGMPNNRFLAERTGGTYSTLKVQPAELEDSGVYFCASSQGNTEAFFGQGTRLTVV.

The CDR3 spells CASSSRAGGNTEAFF. CDR3 DNA sequence: TGTGCCAGCAGTTCCCGAGCAGGGGGCAACACTGAAGCTTTCTTT. V is TRBV6-5 and J is TRBJ1-1; TRBD1 aligns across 8 bases. Germline trimming cut 4 bases from V and 2 bases from J; bases unmatched to any gene: 6. The CDR3 runs 15 residues. Germline V gene sequence: CDR1 MNHEY, CDR2 SVGAGI.

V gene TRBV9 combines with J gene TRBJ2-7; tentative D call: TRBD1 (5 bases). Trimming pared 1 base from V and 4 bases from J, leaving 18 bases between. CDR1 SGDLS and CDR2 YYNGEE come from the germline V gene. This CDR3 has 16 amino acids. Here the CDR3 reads CASSVSGHSPGYEQYF. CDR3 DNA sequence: TGTGCCAGCAGCGTATCAGGGCATAGCCCCGGGTACGAGCAGTACTTC.

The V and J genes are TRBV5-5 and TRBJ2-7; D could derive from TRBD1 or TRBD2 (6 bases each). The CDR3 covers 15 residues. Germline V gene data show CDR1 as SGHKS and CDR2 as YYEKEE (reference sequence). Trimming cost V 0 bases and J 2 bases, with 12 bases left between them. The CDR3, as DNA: TGTGCCAGCAGCTTGGAGGGGGGCTTGACCTACGAGCAGTACTTC. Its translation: CASSLEGGLTYEQYF.

The CDR3 DNA is TGTGCCAGCAGCTTAGTCGACAGGGAGGACACTGAAGCTTTCTTT. Its protein product is CASSLVDREDTEAFF. The chain recombines TRBV7-9 with TRBJ1-1, with 7 bases identical to TRBD1. The junction had 5 bases not matched to a gene; V was cut back by 1 base and J by 3 bases. This CDR3 is built from 15 residues. Looked up from germline, CDR1 is SEHNR and CDR2 is FQNEAQ (reference sequence).

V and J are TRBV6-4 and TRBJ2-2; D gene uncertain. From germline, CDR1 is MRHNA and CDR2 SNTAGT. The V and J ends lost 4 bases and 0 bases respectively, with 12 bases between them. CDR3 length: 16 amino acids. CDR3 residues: CASSAIGGANTGELFF. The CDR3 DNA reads TGTGCCAGCAGTGCGATTGGCGGCGCGAACACCGGGGAGCTGTTTTTT.

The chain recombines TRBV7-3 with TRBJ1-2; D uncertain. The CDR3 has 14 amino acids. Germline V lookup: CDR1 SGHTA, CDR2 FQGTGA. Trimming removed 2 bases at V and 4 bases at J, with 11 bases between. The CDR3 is CASSLSDPGYGYTF. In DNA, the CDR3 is TGTGCCAGCAGCTTATCGGACCCTGGCTATGGCTACACCTTC.

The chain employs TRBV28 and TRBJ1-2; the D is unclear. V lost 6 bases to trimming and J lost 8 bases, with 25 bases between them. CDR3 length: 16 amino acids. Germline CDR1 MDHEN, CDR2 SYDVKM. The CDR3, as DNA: TGTGCCAGCAGGCCCGTCTCCGGTGCTTCCGTGAACGGCTACACCTTC. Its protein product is CASRPVSGASVNGYTF.